This passage covers 10 T cell receptor beta chains from one sample sequenced in a study of cytomegalovirus exposure and HLA in healthy donors (TCRdb year 2017). The library was produced with the immunoSEQ multiplex PCR assay. The multiplex PCR relied on a mix of 60 forward primers for TCR Vbeta segments and 13 reverse primers for TCR Jbeta segments. TCRdb took this table from immuneACCESS and kept in-frame rearrangements with V and J called. Such tables lack part of the clones; where checked against another copy, unresolved V genes explain under half of the gap, and the rest is unexplained. This sample is represented by approximately 100,000 clones; approximately 80% of them were singletons. The top ten constitute 0.9% to 1.5% of the sample. Sequencing was performed on PBMCs. These receptor sequences come from a woman aged 18-29 years in good health and CMV-seronegative.

The J gene is TRBJ2-2, the V gene TRBV5-8; D remains ambiguous. The V end was cut by 3 bases, the J end by 2 bases, with 17 bases between. The CDR3 loop spans 17 amino acids. The germline gives CDR1 SGHTS, CDR2 YDEGEE. Written as DNA, the CDR3 is TGTGCCAGCAGCTCCCTCGAGATCATTTCAAACACCGGGGAGCTGTTTTTT. Amino acids: CASSSLEIISNTGELFF.

The rearrangement links TRBV5-1 to TRBJ2-5, with a possible D match to TRBD1 (5 bases). TRBJ2-7 matches the DNA end more closely, so the J call is doubtful. The V gene's germline CDR1 is SGHRS and CDR2 YFSETQ. The CDR3 runs to 15 residues. The CDR3 region has the DNA TGCGCCAGCAGCCTGGGCGCAGGGTATAACTACGAGCAGTACTTC. It yields the protein CASSLGAGYNYEQYF.

The chain links TRBV7-9 to TRBJ2-1, with a possible D match to TRBD1 (5 bases). The CDR3 has 14 amino acids. V was shortened by 9 bases and J by 0 bases, with 12 bases between the two germline ends. Germline V gene sequence: CDR1 SEHNR, CDR2 FQNEAQ (reference sequence). The CDR3, as DNA: TGTGCCAGTACTCAGGGCAGCTCCTACAATGAGCAGTTCTTC. Its protein is CASTQGSSYNEQFF.

This clone was observed a few times. The chain uses TRBV2 and TRBJ2-2; D might be TRBD2 (6 bases). CDR3 length: 16 residues. Germline assignment: CDR1 SNHLY and CDR2 FYNNEI. V dropped 6 bases and J dropped 7 bases, with 21 bases sitting between them. The CDR3 sequence is CASRRGPGTAYGELFF. DNA for the CDR3: TGTGCCAGCAGGAGGGGTCCCGGGACTGCCTACGGGGAGCTGTTTTTT.

This sequence joins TRBV29-1 and TRBJ2-3; the match to TRBD2 covers 10 bases. CDR1 and CDR2 from the germline V gene are SQVTM and ANQGSEA. The CDR3 loop spans 17 amino acids. Germline trimming cut 7 bases from V and 4 bases from J; bases unmatched to any gene: 17. The CDR3 protein is CSGRSGGANFLPDTQYF. The CDR3 nucleotides are TGCAGCGGCCGAAGCGGGGGGGCAAATTTTCTCCCAGATACGCAGTATTTT.

This sequence joins TRBV7-3 and TRBJ2-5, with a possible D match to TRBD1 (5 bases). V was shortened by 7 bases and J by 4 bases, with 13 bases between the two germline ends. Germline V gives CDR1 SGHTA, CDR2 FQGTGA. The CDR3 sequence is 13 residues long. The CDR3 coding sequence is TGTGCCAGCAAAGTGGGGCCGGGAGAGACCCAGTACTTC. Protein: CASKVGPGETQYF.

The rearrangement joins TRBV14 to TRBJ2-6, with 7 bases fitting TRBD1. The germline V gene encodes CDR1 SGHDN and CDR2 FVKESK. The CDR3 sequence is 17 residues long. V was pared by 3 bases and J by 0 bases, with 5 bases of the junction left unmatched. The CDR3 sequence is CASSHPGQSSGANVLTF. CDR3 in DNA: TGTGCCAGCAGCCATCCGGGACAGAGCTCTGGGGCCAACGTCCTGACTTTC. Full variable domain (remainder filled in from reference TRBV14 and TRBJ2-6): EAGVTQFPSHSVIEKGQTVTLRCDPISGHDNLYWYRRVMGKEIKFLLHFVKESKQDESGMPNNRFLAERTGGTYSTLKVQPAELEDSGVYFCASSHPGQSSGANVLTFGAGSRLTVL.

The chain carries TRBV7-2 and TRBJ2-3; 9 nucleotides agree with TRBD2. The CDR3 is made up of 15 amino acids. The V segment lost 5 bases and the J segment 4 bases; nucleotides outside the gene matches: 7. Germline loops: CDR1 SGHTA, CDR2 FQGNSA. The CDR3 DNA is TGTGCCAGCAGCAACCGCGGGGGGGCCTCAGATACGCAGTATTTT. Protein sequence: CASSNRGGASDTQYF.

The chain has TRBV19 and TRBJ2-7; 7 nucleotides align to TRBD1. Germline V gene sequence: CDR1 LNHDA, CDR2 SQIVND (reference sequence). CDR3 length equals 14 residues. J was trimmed by 4 bases and V by 6 bases; bases with no gene match: 9. CDR3 coding DNA: TGTGCCAGTAGGCCGACAGGGATAGGGTACGAGCAGTACTTC. Its translation is CASRPTGIGYEQYF.

The V gene is TRBV30, the J gene TRBJ2-1; 9 bases are a match to TRBD1. CDR3 length: 14 residues. With V trimmed by 3 bases and J by 8 bases, 8 bases remained unmatched. Germline V gene data show CDR1 as GTSNPN and CDR2 as SVGIG (reference sequence). The CDR3 DNA reads as TGTGCCTGGAGGCGGGACAGGGAATTCGATGAGCAGTTCTTC. Translated: CAWRRDREFDEQFF. The entire variable domain, with the rest obtained from reference TRBV30 and TRBJ2-1, is as follows: SQTIHQWPATLVQPVGSPLSLECTVEGTSNPNLYWYRQAAGRGLQLLFYSVGIGQISSEVPQNLSASRPQDRQFILSSKKLLLSDSGFYLCAWRRDREFDEQFFGPGTRLTVL.